The next 30 T cell receptor beta chains were all read from a single sample in a study of human T cells and chemical hapten exposure. One entry per CDR3 protein, called by TCRdb with MiXCR from the RACE reads. The sample shows some 400,000 distinct CDR3 sequences, 4.5% to 5.5% of them seen only once. Indicated time point: pre-sensitization, week 0. Noted treatment: therapeutic diphenylcyclopropenone sensitization with weekly scalp DPC. The sequences come from whole blood, collected in connection with sensitization to the hapten diphenylcyclopropenone (DPC). These TCRs come from a woman aged 45-60 years with alopecia areata. Some clones in this sample may be carry-over from other donors' samples.

This clonotype was seen a few times. The rearrangement joins TRBV27 to TRBJ1-5, with a possible D match to TRBD1 (6 bases). The CDR3 is 16 amino acids. V gave up 0 bases and J gave up 2 bases, with 11 bases separating them. Germline V gives CDR1 MNHEY, CDR2 SMNVEV (reference sequence). The CDR3 DNA reads TGTGCCAGCAGTTTATCATCGGGGGCTGGCAATCAGCCCCAGCATTTT. This translates into CASSLSSGAGNQPQHF.

There are many counts of this clonotype. The gene calls are TRBV3-1 and TRBJ1-1; D gene ambiguous. There are 14 residues in the CDR3. V was trimmed by 3 bases and J by 1 base, leaving 9 bases between them. Germline CDR1 LGHDT, CDR2 YNNKEL (reference sequence). The CDR3, as DNA: TGTGCCAGCAGCCATGGAACACAGAACACTGAAGCTTTCTTT. This translates into CASSHGTQNTEAFF.

The table lists this clonotype with a few counts. The rearrangement uses TRBV6-5 and TRBJ2-7; tentatively, D is TRBD1 (6 bases). The germline V gene encodes CDR1 MNHEY and CDR2 SVGAGI. Trimming stripped 2 bases from V and 1 base from J, with 9 bases between. This CDR3 is built from 14 residues. Here the CDR3 DNA reads TGTGCCAGCAGTTACGACAGGAAATCCTACGAGCAGTACTTC. Amino acid sequence: CASSYDRKSYEQYF.

Ten or more counts support this clonotype. This chain links TRBV29-1 with TRBJ2-7; 9 positions match TRBD1. CDR1 and CDR2 from the germline V gene are SQVTM and ANQGSEA. This CDR3 spans 16 amino acids. Trimming removed 3 bases from V and 2 bases from J; junction bases left unmatched: 11. CDR3 amino acids: CSVEYSDRGLPYEQYF. CDR3 coding DNA: TGCAGCGTTGAGTACTCGGACAGGGGCTTACCCTACGAGCAGTACTTC.

This clonotype was detected ten times or more. The rearrangement links TRBV20-1 to TRBJ2-5, with D possibly matching TRBD1 (6 bases). Germline-derived CDR1 and CDR2 are DFQATT and SNEGSKA (reference sequence). Trimming cost V 6 bases and J 5 bases, with 19 bases left between them. The CDR3 totals 14 residues. The CDR3 sequence: CSAQTGRGEETQYF. CDR3 nucleotide sequence: TGCAGTGCCCAGACAGGTCGGGGCGAGGAGACCCAGTACTTC.

This clonotype was seen only a few times. The CDR3 region is CASSGPGAGQPQHF. The CDR3 DNA reads as TGTGCCAGCAGTGGCCCTGGGGCAGGGCAGCCCCAGCATTTT. V is TRBV28 and J is TRBJ1-5; TRBD1 is a possible D gene (5 bases). V was clipped by 5 bases and J by 7 bases, with 15 bases between them. Looked up from germline, CDR1 is MDHEN and CDR2 is SYDVKM. The CDR3 consists of 14 residues.

This clonotype was recorded a few times. The chain links TRBV9 to TRBJ2-5; possible D gene TRBD1, 5 bases. CDR3 length: 16 residues. Trimming cost V 0 bases and J 5 bases, with 17 bases left between them. Germline CDR1 is SGDLS and CDR2 is YYNGEE. The CDR3 nucleotides are TGTGCCAGCAGCGTAGTGTGGGGCGAAGGAATGGAGACCCAGTACTTC. Translation gives CASSVVWGEGMETQYF.

This clonotype was observed a handful of times. The rearrangement uses TRBV2 and TRBJ2-3; perhaps TRBD2 as D (6 bases). The CDR3 length is 14 residues. From germline, CDR1 is SNHLY and CDR2 FYNNEI. V lost 8 bases and J 2 bases, leaving 14 bases between the germline ends. CDR3 sequence: CASHPGTVTDTQYF. As DNA, the CDR3 is TGTGCCAGCCACCCCGGGACTGTCACAGATACGCAGTATTTT.

This clonotype was observed many times. The chain has TRBV4-2 and TRBJ1-2, with D tentatively TRBD1 (5 bases). Germline V gene data show CDR1 as LGHNA and CDR2 as YNFKEQ. V was shortened by 1 base and J by 8 bases, with 14 bases between the two germline ends. CDR3 length equals 14 residues. The CDR3 coding sequence is TGTGCCAGCAGCCAAGGAAGCCGGGACTCCGGCTACACCTTC. Translating gives CASSQGSRDSGYTF.

This clonotype turned up a few times. The gene calls are TRBV5-1 and TRBJ2-3; D may be TRBD2 (6 bases). Trimming removed 5 bases from V and 4 bases from J, with 14 bases in between. The CDR3 contains 14 residues. Germline CDR1 is SGHRS and CDR2 is YFSETQ. The CDR3 region is CASRIGGVADTQYF. The CDR3, as DNA: TGCGCCAGCAGGATAGGAGGGGTTGCAGATACGCAGTATTTT.

This clonotype showed up many times. This chain joins TRBV18 and TRBJ1-4, with a weak D call TRBD1 (6 bases). Per the germline V gene, CDR1 is KGHSH and CDR2 is LQKENI. The V and J ends lost 2 bases and 7 bases respectively, with 14 bases between them. This CDR3 is 15 amino acids long. In DNA form, the CDR3 reads TGTGCCAGCTCACCATTTAACAGGGTATCTGAAAAACTGTTTTTT. It is translated as CASSPFNRVSEKLFF.

This clonotype occurred a few times. The chain employs TRBV18 and TRBJ1-4, with unresolved D. Germline CDR1 is KGHSH and CDR2 is LQKENI. CDR3 length: 15 residues. Trimming took off 3 bases at V and 0 bases at J, with 8 bases between the two ends. CDR3 residues: CASSPKVSTNEKLFF. CDR3 in DNA: TGTGCCAGCTCACCCAAGGTTTCAACTAATGAAAAACTGTTTTTT.

This clonotype was seen at least ten times. The chain has TRBV6-6 and TRBJ1-2; D not certain. V was shortened by 1 base and J by 1 base, with 13 bases between the two germline ends. The CDR3 runs to 16 residues. Germline-derived CDR1 and CDR2 are MNHNY and SVGAGI (reference sequence). The CDR3: CASSYFRHGFNYGYTF. Written as DNA, the CDR3 is TGTGCCAGCAGTTACTTTAGACACGGCTTTAACTATGGCTACACCTTC.

This clonotype appeared a few times. The rearrangement links TRBV20-1 to TRBJ1-4; 9 nucleotides align to TRBD1. Germline trimming cut 5 bases from V and 3 bases from J; bases unmatched to any gene: 7. Germline loops: CDR1 DFQATT, CDR2 SNEGSKA (reference sequence). The CDR3 contains 15 residues. The CDR3 loop reads CSARDNRGPNEKLFF. As DNA, the CDR3 is TGCAGTGCTCGTGATAACAGGGGGCCTAATGAAAAACTGTTTTTT.

In regard to this clonotype: This may come from a read error, since a much larger clone is one base off. The chain recombines TRBV10-3 with TRBJ2-1; 9 bases are a match to TRBD1. CDR1 is ENHRY and CDR2 is SYGVKD in the germline V gene. The CDR3 contains 14 residues. The DNA for the CDR3 is TGTTCCATCACCCCGGGACAGGGAGCAAGTGAGCAGTTCTTC. As protein: CSITPGQGASEQFF.

V is TRBV6-6 and J is TRBJ2-3, with 9 bases identical to TRBD2. The germline CDR1 and CDR2 sequences are MNHNY and SVGAGI (reference sequence). There are 17 residues in the CDR3. J was trimmed by 0 bases and V by 5 bases; bases with no gene match: 9. CDR3 bases: TGTGCCAGCAGTACGGCGAGGCTAGCGGGGAGCACAGATACGCAGTATTTT. Its translation is CASSTARLAGSTDTQYF.

This rearrangement joins TRBV24-1 to TRBJ1-5; no reliable D call. CDR1 is KGHDR and CDR2 is SFDVKD in the germline V gene. The CDR3 loop spans 14 amino acids. The V and J ends lost 4 bases and 1 base respectively, with 7 bases between them. The DNA of the CDR3 is TGTGCCACCAGTGACACGGACAGCAATCAGCCCCAGCATTTT. It yields the protein CATSDTDSNQPQHF.

This clonotype was observed many times. The chain uses TRBV19 and TRBJ2-3, with D perhaps TRBD2 (6 bases). CDR1 and CDR2 (germline): LNHDA, SQIVND (reference sequence). The CDR3 loop spans 14 amino acids. Trimming pared 8 bases from V and 6 bases from J, leaving 18 bases between. In DNA, the CDR3 is TGTGCCAGTCACTTCGGGACTGGATTGGATACGCAGTATTTT. It codes for CASHFGTGLDTQYF.

V usage is TRBV7-8 and J usage is TRBJ1-2; possible D gene TRBD1, 5 bases. The V end lost 2 bases, the J end lost 5 bases, and 12 bases lay between the germline ends. This CDR3 has 14 amino acids. Germline V lookup: CDR1 SGHVS, CDR2 FQNEAQ. CDR3 nucleotide sequence: TGTGCCAGCAGCTTACCGGGGGAATCGTATGGCTACACCTTC. Translated, it gives CASSLPGESYGYTF.

This clonotype was seen repeatedly, ten times or more. The chain has TRBV5-1 and TRBJ2-6; the match to TRBD1 covers 7 bases. Germline CDR1 reads SGHRS; CDR2 reads YFSETQ. The CDR3 is 15 residues long. The trim removed 3 bases at V and 4 bases at J, leaving 4 bases unmatched. CDR3 in amino acids: CASSSKTGGANVLTF. The CDR3 DNA sequence: TGCGCCAGCAGCTCCAAGACAGGGGGGGCCAACGTCCTGACTTTC.

Concerning this clonotype itself: One end of the junction does not line up with germline, which may come from a read error. The V gene is TRBV9, the J gene TRBJ1-1; D is undetermined. The CDR3 consists of 16 residues. Germline-derived CDR1 and CDR2 are SGDLS and YYNGEE. The CDR3 sequence is CASSNHQGNMNTEAFF. For the CDR3, the DNA is TGTGCCAGCAGCAACCATCAAGGGAACATGAACACCGAAGCTTTCTTT.

This clonotype turned up a few times. The rearrangement joins TRBV6-5 to TRBJ1-2; the match to TRBD1 covers 8 bases. The CDR3 is made up of 15 amino acids. Germline-derived CDR1 and CDR2 are MNHEY and SVGAGI. The trim removed 4 bases at V and 8 bases at J, leaving 12 bases unmatched. Here the CDR3 reads CASSSHAQGAQGYTF. CDR3 in DNA: TGTGCCAGCAGTTCGCATGCTCAGGGGGCGCAAGGCTACACCTTC.

This clonotype was recorded a few times. The chain combines TRBV29-1 with TRBJ1-2; perhaps TRBD1 as D (5 bases). The CDR3 sequence is 12 residues long. V lost 5 bases and J 5 bases, leaving 12 bases between the germline ends. Germline V gene sequence: CDR1 SQVTM, CDR2 ANQGSEA. Written as DNA, the CDR3 is TGCAGCGTTTTTGAGGGGCAGTATGGCTACACCTTC. This encodes CSVFEGQYGYTF.

This clonotype showed up many times. V is TRBV6-1 and J is TRBJ2-5; D may be TRBD1 (6 bases). Trimming left V 5 bases short and J 1 base short, with 11 bases between. The germline V gene has CDR1 MNHNS and CDR2 SASEGT. The CDR3 sequence is 14 residues long. The CDR3 bases are TGTGCCAGCAGTCGACAGGCGGTCCAAGAGACCCAGTACTTC. Translating it yields CASSRQAVQETQYF.

This clonotype showed up just a few times. The V and J genes are TRBV12-3 or TRBV12-4 and TRBJ1-5; D ambiguous. Trimming stripped 5 bases from V and 0 bases from J, with 14 bases between. This CDR3 has 16 amino acids. In DNA, the CDR3 is TGTGCCAGCAGTCGTTCACTGGGCGATAGCAATCAGCCCCAGCATTTT. It specifies CASSRSLGDSNQPQHF.

This clonotype came up a few times. The V gene is TRBV12-3 or TRBV12-4, the J gene TRBJ1-2; D unresolved. The length of the CDR3 is 11 residues. The V end was cut by 5 bases, the J end by 6 bases, with 7 bases between. CDR3 in DNA: TGTGCCAGCAGTCCAGGAAATGGCTACACCTTC. It translates to CASSPGNGYTF.

This clonotype showed up just a few times. The J gene is TRBJ1-2, the V gene TRBV28; a possible D gene is TRBD1 (6 bases). This CDR3 comprises 15 residues. CDR1 is MDHEN and CDR2 is SYDVKM in the germline V gene. V lost 6 bases and J lost 7, with 21 bases in between. CDR3 nucleotide sequence: TGTGCCAGCAGAGAACCGGGACATATAGTCGGTGGCTACACCTTC. Its translation: CASREPGHIVGGYTF.

This clonotype was observed many times. This chain joins TRBV6-5 and TRBJ1-1; no clear D. The CDR3 is 14 residues long. CDR1 and CDR2 (germline): MNHEY, SVGAGI. Trimming cost V 0 bases and J 3 bases, with 8 bases left between them. The CDR3: CASSYSTRHTEAFF. CDR3 sequence (DNA): TGTGCCAGCAGTTACTCGACCAGACACACTGAAGCTTTCTTT.

This clonotype was counted at least ten times. V usage is TRBV7-2 and J usage is TRBJ1-4; D call uncertain. V was pared by 6 bases and J by 8 bases, with 13 bases between. This CDR3 is built from 13 residues. Germline loops: CDR1 SGHTA, CDR2 FQGNSA. In DNA, the CDR3 is TGTGCCAGCAGGTCCGGGGTAGAAGAAAAACTGTTTTTT. It encodes CASRSGVEEKLFF.

CDR3 DNA: TGTGCCAGCAGTGACGATTGGACTAGCGGAGCCACAGATACGCAGTATTTT. Translated: CASSDDWTSGATDTQYF. This rearrangement joins TRBV28 to TRBJ2-3, with 10 bases identical to TRBD2. Germline CDR1 MDHEN, CDR2 SYDVKM. The CDR3 is 17 residues long. V lost 5 bases to trimming and J lost 2 bases; unmatched junction nucleotides: 10.